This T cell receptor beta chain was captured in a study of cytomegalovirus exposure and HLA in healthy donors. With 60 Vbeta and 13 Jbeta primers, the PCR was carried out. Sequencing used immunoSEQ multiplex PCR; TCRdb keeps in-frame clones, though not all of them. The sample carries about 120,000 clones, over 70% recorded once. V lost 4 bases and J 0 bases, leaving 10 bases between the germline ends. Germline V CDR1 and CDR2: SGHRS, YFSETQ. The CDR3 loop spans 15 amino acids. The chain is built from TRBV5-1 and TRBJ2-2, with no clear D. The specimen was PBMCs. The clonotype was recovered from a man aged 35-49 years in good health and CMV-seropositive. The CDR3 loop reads CASSIDNANTGELFF. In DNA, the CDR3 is TGCGCCAGCAGCATCGACAATGCGAACACCGGGGAGCTGTTTTTT.